Described below is a single T cell receptor beta chain sequence and its context. Its antigen is unknown. This record belongs to a study of cytomegalovirus exposure and HLA in healthy donors. Study-wide results and limits: Per published accounts, TCR beta sequences correctly predicted the HLA-A and HLA-B alleles of most subjects. Reportedly, diagnosis of cytomegalovirus status by the classifier showed high specificity and sensitivity.

60 Vbeta and 13 Jbeta primers were used in PCR. Sequencing was performed with immunoSEQ multiplex PCR; in TCRdb, only in-frame clones are kept and a portion is missing. The sample shows fewer than 200,000 clones, 80% of them seen only once. The CDR3 runs to 14 residues. CDR1 and CDR2 from the germline V gene are MNHNY and SVGAGI (reference sequence). This clonotype was sampled from a boy aged 10-17 years in good health and CMV-seronegative. The chain uses TRBV6-6 and TRBJ2-7; 7 nucleotides line up with TRBD2. The end of the DNA aligns better with TRBJ2-5, so the J call may be wrong. Sequencing input: PBMCs. The CDR3 protein is CASSYNGGGETQYF. The CDR3 region has the DNA TGTGCCAGCAGTTACAATGGCGGGGGAGAGACCCAGTACTTC.